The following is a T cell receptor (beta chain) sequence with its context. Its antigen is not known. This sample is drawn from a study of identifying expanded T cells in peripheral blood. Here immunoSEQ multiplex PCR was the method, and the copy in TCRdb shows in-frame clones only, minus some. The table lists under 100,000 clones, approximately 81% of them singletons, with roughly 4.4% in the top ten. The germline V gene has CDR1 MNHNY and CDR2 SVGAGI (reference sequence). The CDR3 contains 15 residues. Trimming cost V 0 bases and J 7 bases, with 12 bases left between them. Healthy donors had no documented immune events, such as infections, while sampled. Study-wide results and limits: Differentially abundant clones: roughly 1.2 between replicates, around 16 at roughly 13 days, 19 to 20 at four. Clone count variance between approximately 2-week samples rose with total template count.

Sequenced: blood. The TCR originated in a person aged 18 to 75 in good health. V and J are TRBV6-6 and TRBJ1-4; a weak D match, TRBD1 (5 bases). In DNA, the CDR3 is TGTGCCAGCAGTTACTCGACAGCCTCCTTTGAAAAACTGTTTTTT. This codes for CASSYSTASFEKLFF.